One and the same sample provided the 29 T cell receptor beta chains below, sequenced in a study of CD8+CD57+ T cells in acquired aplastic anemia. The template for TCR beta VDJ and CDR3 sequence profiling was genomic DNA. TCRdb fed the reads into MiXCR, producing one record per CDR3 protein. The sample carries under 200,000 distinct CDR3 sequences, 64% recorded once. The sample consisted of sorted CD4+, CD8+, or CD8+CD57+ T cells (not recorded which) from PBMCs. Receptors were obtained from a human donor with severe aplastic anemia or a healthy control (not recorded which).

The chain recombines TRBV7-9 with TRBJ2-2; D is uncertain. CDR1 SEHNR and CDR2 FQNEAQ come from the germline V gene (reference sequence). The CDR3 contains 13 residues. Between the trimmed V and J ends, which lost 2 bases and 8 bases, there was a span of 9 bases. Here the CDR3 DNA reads TGTGCCAGCAGCTTACCCGAGACAGGGGAGCTGTTTTTT. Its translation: CASSLPETGELFF.

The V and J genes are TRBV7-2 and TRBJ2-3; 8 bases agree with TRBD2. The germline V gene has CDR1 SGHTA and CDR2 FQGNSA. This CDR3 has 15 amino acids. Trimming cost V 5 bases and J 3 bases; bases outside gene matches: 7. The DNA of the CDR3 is TGTGCCAGCAGCCCAAGCGGGGGCGTAACAGATACGCAGTATTTT. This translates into CASSPSGGVTDTQYF.

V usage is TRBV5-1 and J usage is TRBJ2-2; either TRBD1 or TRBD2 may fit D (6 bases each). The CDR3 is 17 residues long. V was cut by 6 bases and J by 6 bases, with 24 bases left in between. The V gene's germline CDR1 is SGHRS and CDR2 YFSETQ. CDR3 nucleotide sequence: TGCGCCAGCACGGGGGCGGGGAGCCGAAGACGACCCGGGGAGCTGTTTTTT. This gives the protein CASTGAGSRRRPGELFF.

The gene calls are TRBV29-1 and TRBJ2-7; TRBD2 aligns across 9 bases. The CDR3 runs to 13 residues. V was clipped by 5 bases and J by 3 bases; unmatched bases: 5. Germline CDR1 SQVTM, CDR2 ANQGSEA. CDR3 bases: TGCAGCGTTTGGGGTAGCGGGGGCTACGAGCAGTACTTC. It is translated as CSVWGSGGYEQYF.

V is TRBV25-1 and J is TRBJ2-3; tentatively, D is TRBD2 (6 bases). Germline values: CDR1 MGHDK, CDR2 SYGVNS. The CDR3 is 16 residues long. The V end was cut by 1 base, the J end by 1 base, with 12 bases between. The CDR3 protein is CASSESGGVGTDTQYF. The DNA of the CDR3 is TGTGCCAGCAGTGAATCAGGCGGGGTTGGCACAGATACGCAGTATTTT.

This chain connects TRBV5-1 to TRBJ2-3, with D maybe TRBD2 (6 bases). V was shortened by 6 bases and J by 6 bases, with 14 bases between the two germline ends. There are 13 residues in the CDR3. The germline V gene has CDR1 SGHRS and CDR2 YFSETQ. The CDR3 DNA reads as TGCGCCAGCAAATTGGAGGGCTCGGATACGCAGTATTTT. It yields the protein CASKLEGSDTQYF.

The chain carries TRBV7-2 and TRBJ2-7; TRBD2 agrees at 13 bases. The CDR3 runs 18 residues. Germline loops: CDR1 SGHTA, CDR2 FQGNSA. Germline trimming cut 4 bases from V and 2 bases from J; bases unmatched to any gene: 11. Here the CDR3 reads CASSSPRLAGGRAYEQYF. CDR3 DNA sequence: TGTGCCAGCAGCTCCCCCCGACTAGCGGGAGGCCGAGCCTACGAGCAGTACTTC.

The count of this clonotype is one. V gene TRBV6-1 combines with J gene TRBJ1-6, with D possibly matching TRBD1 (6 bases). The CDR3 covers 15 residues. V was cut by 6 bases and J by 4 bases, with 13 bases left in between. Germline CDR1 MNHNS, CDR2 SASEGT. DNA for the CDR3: TGTGCCAGCAGGGGGGGGGGCGAGTATAATTCACCCCTCCACTTT. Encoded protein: CASRGGGEYNSPLHF.

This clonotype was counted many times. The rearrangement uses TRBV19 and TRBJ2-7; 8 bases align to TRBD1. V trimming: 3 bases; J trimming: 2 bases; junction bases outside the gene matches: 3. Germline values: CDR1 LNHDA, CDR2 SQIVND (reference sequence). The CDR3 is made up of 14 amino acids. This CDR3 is CASSITGGTYEQYF. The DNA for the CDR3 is TGTGCCAGTAGTATTACAGGGGGGACCTACGAGCAGTACTTC.

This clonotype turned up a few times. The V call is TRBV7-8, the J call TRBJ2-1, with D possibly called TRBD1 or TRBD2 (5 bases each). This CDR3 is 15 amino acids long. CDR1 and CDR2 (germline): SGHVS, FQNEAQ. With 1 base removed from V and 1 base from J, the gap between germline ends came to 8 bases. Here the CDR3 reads CASSLDGTSYNEQFF. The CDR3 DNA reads TGTGCCAGCAGCTTAGACGGGACGTCCTACAATGAGCAGTTCTTC.

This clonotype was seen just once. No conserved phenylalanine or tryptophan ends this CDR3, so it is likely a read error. CDR3 loop: CAWRERSYNEQFL. For the CDR3, the DNA is TGTGCCTGGAGGGAGCGGTCATACAATGAGCAGTTCCTC. J is TRBJ2-1 and V is TRBV30; a possible D gene is TRBD2 (5 bases). This CDR3 is 13 amino acids long. V was shortened by 3 bases and J by 4 bases, with 10 bases between the two germline ends. Germline values: CDR1 GTSNPN, CDR2 SVGIG (reference sequence).

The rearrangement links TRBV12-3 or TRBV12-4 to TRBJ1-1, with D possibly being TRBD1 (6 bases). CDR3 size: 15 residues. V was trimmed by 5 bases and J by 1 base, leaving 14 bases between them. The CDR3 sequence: CASSPQDRQNTEAFF. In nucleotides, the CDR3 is TGTGCCAGCAGTCCGCAAGACAGGCAGAACACTGAAGCTTTCTTT.

The CDR3 loop reads CSARDRLFNEQFF. CDR3 in DNA: TGCAGTGCTAGAGATCGACTATTCAATGAGCAGTTCTTC. The V call is TRBV20-1, the J call TRBJ2-1, with D possibly matching TRBD2 (5 bases). V was clipped by 0 bases and J by 6 bases, with 9 bases between them. Germline V gene data show CDR1 as DFQATT and CDR2 as SNEGSKA (reference sequence). This CDR3 has 13 residues.

The CDR3 coding sequence is TGCAGCGTTGTCGATAGCGGGAGCTCCTACGAGCAGTACTTC. Translation gives CSVVDSGSSYEQYF. The chain recombines TRBV29-1 with TRBJ2-7, with 9 bases that match TRBD2. V lost 4 bases to trimming and J lost 0 bases; unmatched junction nucleotides: 4. CDR3 length: 14 amino acids. Germline V gives CDR1 SQVTM, CDR2 ANQGSEA.

The CDR3, as DNA: TGCAGTGCTAGAGGACAGGGGGCGAAGCACTACGAGCAGTACTTC. This encodes CSARGQGAKHYEQYF. V usage is TRBV20-1 and J usage is TRBJ2-7; 10 bases line up with TRBD1. The CDR3 extends over 15 amino acids. Germline V gives CDR1 DFQATT, CDR2 SNEGSKA (reference sequence). The trim removed 1 base at V and 3 bases at J, leaving 6 bases unmatched.

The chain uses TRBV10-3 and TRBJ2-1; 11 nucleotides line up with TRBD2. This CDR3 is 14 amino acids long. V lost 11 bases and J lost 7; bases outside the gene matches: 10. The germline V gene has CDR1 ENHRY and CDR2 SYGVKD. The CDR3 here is CASRTGTSGNEQFF. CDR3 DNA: TGTGCCTCCCGGACCGGGACTAGCGGAAATGAGCAGTTCTTC.

The DNA of the CDR3 is TGCAGCGTTGAGAAACAGGGGCGACCCGAGCAGTACTTC. It yields the protein CSVEKQGRPEQYF. This sequence joins TRBV29-1 and TRBJ2-7; TRBD1 matches at 7 bases. The ends lost 3 bases at V and 6 bases at J; junction bases unmatched: 8. Germline V gene data show CDR1 as SQVTM and CDR2 as ANQGSEA. This CDR3 has 13 residues.

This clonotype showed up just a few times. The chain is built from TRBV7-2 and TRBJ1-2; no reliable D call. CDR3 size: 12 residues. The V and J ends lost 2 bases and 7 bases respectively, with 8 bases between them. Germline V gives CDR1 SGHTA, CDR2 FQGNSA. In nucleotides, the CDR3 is TGTGCCAGCAGCTTAAAGACACTTGGCTACACCTTC. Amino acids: CASSLKTLGYTF.

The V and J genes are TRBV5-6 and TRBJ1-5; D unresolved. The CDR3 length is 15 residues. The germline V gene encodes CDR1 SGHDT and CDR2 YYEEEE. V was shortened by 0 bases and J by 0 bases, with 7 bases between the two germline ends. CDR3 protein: CASSLGQLSNQPQHF. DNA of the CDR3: TGTGCCAGCAGCTTGGGGCAGCTTAGCAATCAGCCCCAGCATTTT. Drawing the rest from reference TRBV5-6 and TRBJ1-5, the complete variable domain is DAGVTQSPTHLIKTRGQQVTLRCSPKSGHDTVSWYQQALGQGPQFIFQYYEEEERQRGNFPDRFSGHQFPNYSSELNVNALLLGDSALYLCASSLGQLSNQPQHFGDGTRLSIL.

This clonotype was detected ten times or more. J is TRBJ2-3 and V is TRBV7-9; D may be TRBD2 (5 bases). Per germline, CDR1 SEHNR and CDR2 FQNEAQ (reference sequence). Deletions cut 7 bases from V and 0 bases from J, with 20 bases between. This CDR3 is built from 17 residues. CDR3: CASTRVHFGVSTDTQYF. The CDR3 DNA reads TGTGCCAGCACCCGAGTCCACTTCGGGGTTAGCACAGATACGCAGTATTTT.

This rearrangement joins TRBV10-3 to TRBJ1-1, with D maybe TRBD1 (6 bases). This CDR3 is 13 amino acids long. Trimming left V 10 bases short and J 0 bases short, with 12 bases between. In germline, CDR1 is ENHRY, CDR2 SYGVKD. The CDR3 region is CATGQLMNTEAFF. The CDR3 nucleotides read TGTGCCACTGGACAGCTTATGAACACTGAAGCTTTCTTT.

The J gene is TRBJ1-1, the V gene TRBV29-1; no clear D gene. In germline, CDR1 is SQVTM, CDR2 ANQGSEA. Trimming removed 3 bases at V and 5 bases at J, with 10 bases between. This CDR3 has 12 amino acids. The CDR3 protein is CSVEGLGTEAFF. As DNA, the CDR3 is TGCAGCGTTGAGGGGTTGGGAACTGAAGCTTTCTTT.

CDR3: CSGAALNQPQHF. CDR3 DNA sequence: TGCAGTGGAGCAGCACTCAATCAGCCCCAGCATTTT. This chain joins TRBV20-1 and TRBJ1-5; D is uncertain. The ends were cut back, 7 bases at V and 3 bases at J, with 10 bases in the middle. Looked up from germline, CDR1 is DFQATT and CDR2 is SNEGSKA (reference sequence). The CDR3 runs 12 residues.

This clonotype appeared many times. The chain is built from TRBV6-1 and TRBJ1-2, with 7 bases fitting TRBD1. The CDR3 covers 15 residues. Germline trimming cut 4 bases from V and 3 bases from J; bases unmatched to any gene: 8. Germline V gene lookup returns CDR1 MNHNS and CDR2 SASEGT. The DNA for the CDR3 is TGTGCCAGCAGTGGATATAGGGACAGCGACTATGGCTACACCTTC. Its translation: CASSGYRDSDYGYTF.

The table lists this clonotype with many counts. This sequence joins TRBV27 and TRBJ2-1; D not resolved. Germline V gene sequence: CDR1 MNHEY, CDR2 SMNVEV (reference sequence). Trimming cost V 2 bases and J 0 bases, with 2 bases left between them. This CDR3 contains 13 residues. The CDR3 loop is CASSLSSYNEQFF. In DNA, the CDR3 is TGTGCCAGCAGTTTAAGCTCCTACAATGAGCAGTTCTTC.

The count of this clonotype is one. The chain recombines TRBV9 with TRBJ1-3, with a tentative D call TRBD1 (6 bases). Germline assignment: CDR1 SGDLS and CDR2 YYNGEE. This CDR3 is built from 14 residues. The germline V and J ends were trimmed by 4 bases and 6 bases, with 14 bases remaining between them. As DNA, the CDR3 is TGTGCCAGCAGCTTTGGGGGGGGCGAAAACACCATATATTTT. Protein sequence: CASSFGGGENTIYF.

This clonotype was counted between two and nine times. The CDR3 DNA reads as TGTGCCAGCAACCCTCTTCGGATTCCTTCCACAGATACGCAGTATTTT. Protein product: CASNPLRIPSTDTQYF. The chain uses TRBV27 and TRBJ2-3; D gene uncertain. CDR1 and CDR2 from the germline V gene are MNHEY and SMNVEV (reference sequence). Between the trimmed V and J ends, which lost 7 bases and 2 bases, there was a span of 19 bases. The CDR3 length is 16 residues.

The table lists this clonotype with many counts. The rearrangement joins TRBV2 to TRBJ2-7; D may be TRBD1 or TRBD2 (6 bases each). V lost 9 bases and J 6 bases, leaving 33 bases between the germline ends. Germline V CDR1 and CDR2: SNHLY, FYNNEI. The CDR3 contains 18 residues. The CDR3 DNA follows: TGTGCCAGGCAAGACGGGACAAACACTCCTAAAGGGGAGGCCGAGCAGTACTTC. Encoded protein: CARQDGTNTPKGEAEQYF.

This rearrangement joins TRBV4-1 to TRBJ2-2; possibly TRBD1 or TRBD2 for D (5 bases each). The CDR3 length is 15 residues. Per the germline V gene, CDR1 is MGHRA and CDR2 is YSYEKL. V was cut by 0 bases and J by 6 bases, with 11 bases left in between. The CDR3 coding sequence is TGCGCCAGCAGCCAAGATGCAGGGAGTGCCGGGGAGCTGTTTTTT. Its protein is CASSQDAGSAGELFF.